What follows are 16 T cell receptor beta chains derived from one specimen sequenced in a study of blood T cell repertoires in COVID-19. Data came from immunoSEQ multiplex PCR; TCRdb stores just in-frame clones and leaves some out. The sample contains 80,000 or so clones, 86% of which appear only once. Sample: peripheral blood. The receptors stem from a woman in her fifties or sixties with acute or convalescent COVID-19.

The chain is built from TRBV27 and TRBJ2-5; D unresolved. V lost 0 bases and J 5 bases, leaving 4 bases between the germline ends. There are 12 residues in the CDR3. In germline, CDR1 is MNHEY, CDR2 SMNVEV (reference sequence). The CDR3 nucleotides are TGTGCCAGCAGTTTATCGAGGGAGACCCAGTACTTC. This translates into CASSLSRETQYF.

The CDR3 DNA follows: TGCGCCAGCAGTTCTGGACAGGGTGACACTGAAGCTTTCTTT. This sequence encodes CASSSGQGDTEAFF. The gene calls are TRBV5-1 and TRBJ1-1, with 8 nucleotides matching TRBD1. In germline, CDR1 is SGHRS, CDR2 YFSETQ. The CDR3 length is 14 residues. V was clipped by 5 bases and J by 3 bases; unmatched bases: 6.

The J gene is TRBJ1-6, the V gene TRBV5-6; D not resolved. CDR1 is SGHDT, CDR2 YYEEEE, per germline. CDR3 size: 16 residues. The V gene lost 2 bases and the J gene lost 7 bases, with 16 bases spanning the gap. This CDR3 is CASSFSLPLQNSPLHF. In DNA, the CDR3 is TGTGCCAGCAGCTTCTCTTTACCGCTCCAGAATTCACCCCTCCACTTT.

CDR3 DNA: TGTGCCAGCACGGACAGGGGTACCGGGGAGCTGTTTTTT. Protein: CASTDRGTGELFF. The V call is TRBV12-3 or TRBV12-4, the J call TRBJ2-2; TRBD1 aligns across 9 bases. V shed 7 bases and J 5 bases; nucleotides not matched to a gene: 2. The CDR3 has 13 residues.

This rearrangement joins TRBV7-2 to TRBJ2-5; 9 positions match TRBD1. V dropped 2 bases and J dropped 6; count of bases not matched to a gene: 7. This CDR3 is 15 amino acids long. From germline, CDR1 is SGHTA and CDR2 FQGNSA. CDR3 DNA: TGTGCCAGCAGCTTAACAGGGGGCGGGTTAAAGACCCAGTACTTC. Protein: CASSLTGGGLKTQYF.

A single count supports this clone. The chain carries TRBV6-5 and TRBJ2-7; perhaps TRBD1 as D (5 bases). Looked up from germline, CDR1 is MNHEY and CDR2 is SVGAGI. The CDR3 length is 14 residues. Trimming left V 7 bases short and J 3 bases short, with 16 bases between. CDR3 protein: CASTAPGAVYEQYF. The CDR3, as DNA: TGTGCCAGCACCGCCCCTGGGGCGGTCTACGAGCAGTACTTC.

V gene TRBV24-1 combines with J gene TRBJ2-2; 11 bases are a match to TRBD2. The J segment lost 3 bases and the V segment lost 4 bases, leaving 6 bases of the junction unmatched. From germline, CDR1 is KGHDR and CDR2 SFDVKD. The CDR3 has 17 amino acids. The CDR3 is CATSDHGLAGHTGELFF. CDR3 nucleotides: TGTGCCACCAGTGACCACGGACTAGCGGGTCACACCGGGGAGCTGTTTTTT.

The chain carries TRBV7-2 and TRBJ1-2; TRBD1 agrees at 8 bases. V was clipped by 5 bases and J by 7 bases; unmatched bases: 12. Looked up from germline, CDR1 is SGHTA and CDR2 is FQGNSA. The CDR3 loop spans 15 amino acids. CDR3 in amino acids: CASSLAGTGGGGYTF. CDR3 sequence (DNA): TGTGCCAGCAGCCTGGCCGGGACAGGCGGCGGTGGCTACACCTTC.

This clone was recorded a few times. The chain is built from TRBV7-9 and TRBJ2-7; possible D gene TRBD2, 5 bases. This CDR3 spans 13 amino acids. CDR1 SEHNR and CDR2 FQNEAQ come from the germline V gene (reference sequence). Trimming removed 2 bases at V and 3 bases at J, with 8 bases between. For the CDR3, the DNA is TGTGCCAGCAGCTTAAGCGGCGGCTACGAGCAGTACTTC. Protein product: CASSLSGGYEQYF.

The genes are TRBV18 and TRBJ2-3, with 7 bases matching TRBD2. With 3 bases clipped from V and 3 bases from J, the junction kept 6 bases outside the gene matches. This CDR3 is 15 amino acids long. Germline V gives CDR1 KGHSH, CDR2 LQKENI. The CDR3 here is CASSPAGVVTDTQYF. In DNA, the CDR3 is TGTGCCAGCTCACCGGCGGGGGTTGTAACAGATACGCAGTATTTT.

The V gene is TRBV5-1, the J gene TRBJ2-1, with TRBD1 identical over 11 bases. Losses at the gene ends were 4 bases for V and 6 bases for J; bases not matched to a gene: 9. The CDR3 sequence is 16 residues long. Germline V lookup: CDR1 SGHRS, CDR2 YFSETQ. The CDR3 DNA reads TGCGCCAGCAGCGCCCCGGGGGGACAGGGGGTCAATGAGCAGTTCTTC. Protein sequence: CASSAPGGQGVNEQFF.

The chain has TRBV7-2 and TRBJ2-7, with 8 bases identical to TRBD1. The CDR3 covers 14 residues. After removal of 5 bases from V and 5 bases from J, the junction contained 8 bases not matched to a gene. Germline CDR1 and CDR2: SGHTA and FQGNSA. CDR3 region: CASSPGQGGDEQYF. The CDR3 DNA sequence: TGTGCCAGCAGCCCCGGACAGGGAGGCGACGAGCAGTACTTC.

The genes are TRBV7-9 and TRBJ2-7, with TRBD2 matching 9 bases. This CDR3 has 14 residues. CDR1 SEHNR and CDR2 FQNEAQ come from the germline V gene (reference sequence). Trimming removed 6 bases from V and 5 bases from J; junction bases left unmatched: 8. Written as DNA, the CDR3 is TGTGCCAGCAGTTATAGCGGGAGACTCGACGAGCAGTACTTC. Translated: CASSYSGRLDEQYF.

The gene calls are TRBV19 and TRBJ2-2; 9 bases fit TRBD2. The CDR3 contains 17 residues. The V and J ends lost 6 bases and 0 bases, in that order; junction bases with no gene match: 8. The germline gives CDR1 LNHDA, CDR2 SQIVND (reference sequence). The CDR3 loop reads CASRGESGRTNTGELFF. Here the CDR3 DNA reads TGTGCCAGTAGGGGAGAGAGCGGGAGGACGAACACCGGGGAGCTGTTTTTT. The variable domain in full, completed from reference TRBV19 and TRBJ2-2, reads DGGITQSPKYLFRKEGQNVTLSCEQNLNHDAMYWYRQDPGQGLRLIYYSQIVNDFQKGDIAEGYSVSREKKESFPLTVTSAQKNPTAFYLCASRGESGRTNTGELFFGEGSRLTVL.

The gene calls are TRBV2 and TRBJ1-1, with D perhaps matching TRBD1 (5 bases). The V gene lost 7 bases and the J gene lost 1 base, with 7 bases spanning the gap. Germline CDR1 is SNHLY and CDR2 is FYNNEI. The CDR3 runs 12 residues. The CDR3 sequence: CASTRENTEAFF. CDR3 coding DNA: TGTGCCAGCACCAGGGAGAACACTGAAGCTTTCTTT.

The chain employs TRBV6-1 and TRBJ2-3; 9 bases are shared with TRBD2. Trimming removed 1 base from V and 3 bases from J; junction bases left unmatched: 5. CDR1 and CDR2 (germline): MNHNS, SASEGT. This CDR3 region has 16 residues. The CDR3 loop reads CASSEVSGSSTDTQYF. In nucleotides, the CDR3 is TGTGCCAGCAGTGAAGTTAGCGGGAGTAGTACAGATACGCAGTATTTT.